The sequence of this T cell receptor (beta chain) was determined in a study of cytomegalovirus exposure and HLA in healthy donors. Study-level background: Most genotyped donors, around four fifths of about 400, had Caucasian-associated genetic ancestry.

Germline-derived CDR1 and CDR2 are SGHNT and YYREEE (reference sequence). The CDR3 runs 13 residues. The ends were cut back, 0 bases at V and 2 bases at J, with 5 bases in the middle. Healthy donors of bone marrow made up the group. A multiplex PCR was run with 60 Vbeta primers and 13 Jbeta primers. The assay was immunoSEQ multiplex PCR, and TCRdb's table has in-frame clones only and misses some. The table records some 170,000 clones, under 85% of them present only once. V is TRBV5-4 and J is TRBJ2-5; D remains ambiguous. The specimen was PBMCs. This sequence was found in a woman younger than 45 in good health and CMV-seronegative. In nucleotides, the CDR3 is TGTGCCAGCAGCTTGGTTAGTCAAGAGACCCAGTACTTC. Translating it yields CASSLVSQETQYF.